This TCR beta chain was documented in a study of response to subunit inactivated influenza vaccine. Study findings and constraints: The authors suggested that few new T cells are recruited per seasonal influenza vaccination.

CDR3 length: 15 amino acids. CDR1 is SGHRS, CDR2 YFSETQ, per germline. Losses at the gene ends were 4 bases for V and 5 bases for J; bases not matched to a gene: 9. TCRdb called the RT-PCR reads again in MiXCR, with one record for every CDR3 protein. The data hold hundreds of thousands of distinct CDR3 sequences, with roughly 8.2% observed a single time. This clonotype has more than one count but fewer than ten. No antigen is known for it. This TCR derives from a man in his fifties or sixties who received an inactivated influenza vaccine. The rearrangement uses TRBV5-1 and TRBJ2-5; TRBD2 agrees at 9 bases. The material sequenced was PBMCs from blood, taken less than 25 months after vaccination. The CDR3 DNA reads TGCGCCAGCAGCATGGAGGGACTAGCTTGGGAGACCCAGTACTTC. It yields the protein CASSMEGLAWETQYF.